This T cell receptor (beta chain) stems from a study of T cell responses to AZD1222 COVID-19 vaccine. Produced via immunoSEQ multiplex PCR; TCRdb's table is partial and in-frame only. The table includes 55,000 to 65,000 clones, around 85% detected once. CDR3 size: 15 residues. V lost 4 bases to trimming and J lost 4 bases, with 15 bases between them. In germline, CDR1 is MNHEY, CDR2 SVGAGI. V gene TRBV6-5 combines with J gene TRBJ2-3; D not certain. The material was peripheral blood, obtained on day 0 of AZD1222 vaccination. The TCR comes from an adult in good health. This CDR3 is CASSFTRTYSDTQYF. CDR3 DNA sequence: TGTGCCAGCAGTTTCACAAGGACCTACTCAGATACGCAGTATTTT.